A single sample gave rise to the 30 T cell receptor beta chains below, sequenced in a study of T cell responses to AZD1222 COVID-19 vaccine. Repertoires were generated with immunoSEQ multiplex PCR, while TCRdb's copy carries only in-frame clones and drops some. The data show over 110,000 clones, around 91% seen once. The sequencing used peripheral blood, collected on day 0 of AZD1222 vaccination. These receptors were taken from an adult in good health.

The J gene is TRBJ2-1, the V gene TRBV7-2, with 7 bases lining up with TRBD2. The CDR3 has 14 amino acids. J was trimmed by 4 bases and V by 8 bases; bases with no gene match: 8. Germline V gene lookup returns CDR1 SGHTA and CDR2 FQGNSA. The CDR3 region is CASPQAGRYNEQFF. CDR3 nucleotide sequence: TGTGCCAGCCCTCAAGCGGGGAGGTACAATGAGCAGTTCTTC. Together with reference TRBV7-2 and TRBJ2-1, the CDR3 gives the full variable domain: GAGVSQSPSNKVTEKGKDVELRCDPISGHTALYWYRQSLGQGLEFLIYFQGNSAPDKSGLPSDRFSAERTGGSVSTLTIQRTQQEDSAVYLCASPQAGRYNEQFFGPGTRLTVL.

This chain links TRBV6-6 with TRBJ2-7; maybe TRBD2 (7 bases). Trimming took 8 bases from V and 6 from J, leaving 11 bases between them. CDR1 is MNHNY and CDR2 is SVGAGI in the germline V gene (reference sequence). This CDR3 has 11 amino acids. As DNA, the CDR3 is TGTGCCAGCCTTGGGGGGGCCGAGCAGTACTTC. Its protein product is CASLGGAEQYF.

The rearrangement uses TRBV6-6 and TRBJ2-1; TRBD2 aligns across 8 bases. CDR3 length equals 14 residues. J gave up 5 bases and V 4 bases, and 4 bases lay outside the gene matches. Germline V lookup: CDR1 MNHNY, CDR2 SVGAGI (reference sequence). As DNA, the CDR3 is TGTGCCAGCAGTTTGTCGGGAGGGCACAATGAGCAGTTCTTC. This translates into CASSLSGGHNEQFF.

The V gene is TRBV2, the J gene TRBJ2-7; D possibly uses TRBD1 or TRBD2 (5 bases each). Germline loops: CDR1 SNHLY, CDR2 FYNNEI. CDR3 size: 12 residues. V was clipped by 11 bases and J by 2 bases, with 13 bases between them. The CDR3 loop is CAGGPHPYEQYF. The CDR3 DNA reads TGTGCCGGGGGACCGCACCCCTACGAGCAGTACTTC.

This chain joins TRBV27 and TRBJ1-2; TRBD1 agrees at 7 bases. Unmatched junction bases numbered 3, after V lost 3 bases and J lost 2 bases. The CDR3 has 14 amino acids. CDR1 is MNHEY, CDR2 SMNVEV, per germline (reference sequence). The CDR3 sequence is CASSFSDRNYGYTF. The CDR3 nucleotides are TGTGCCAGCAGTTTTTCGGACAGGAACTATGGCTACACCTTC.

The chain recombines TRBV19 with TRBJ2-1, with D perhaps matching TRBD1 or TRBD2 (6 bases each). Germline-derived CDR1 and CDR2 are LNHDA and SQIVND (reference sequence). The CDR3 has 14 residues. Trimming took off 4 bases at V and 5 bases at J, with 12 bases between the two ends. CDR3 DNA: TGTGCCAGTAGTAAGGGGGGACCCCACAATGAGCAGTTCTTC. It translates to CASSKGGPHNEQFF.

The CDR3 DNA sequence: TGCGCCAGCAGCCACACGAAACCTGAAGCTTTCTTT. The encoded protein is CASSHTKPEAFF. The chain is built from TRBV4-1 and TRBJ1-1; D remains unclear. V lost 3 bases and J lost 6, with 8 bases in between. Germline V gives CDR1 MGHRA, CDR2 YSYEKL. The CDR3 covers 12 residues.

This clone showed up just a few times. This chain joins TRBV5-4 and TRBJ1-4; D might be TRBD1 (5 bases). V shed 4 bases and J shed 6 bases, with 13 bases lying between them. CDR3 size: 14 residues. Germline V CDR1 and CDR2: SGHNT, YYREEE (reference sequence). The CDR3 is CASSVYQGDEKLFF. The DNA of the CDR3 is TGTGCCAGCAGCGTATATCAGGGTGATGAAAAACTGTTTTTT.

The chain uses TRBV15 and TRBJ1-5, with D perhaps matching TRBD1 (5 bases). Germline CDR1 reads LNHNV; CDR2 reads YYDKDF (reference sequence). The CDR3 runs to 13 residues. V was clipped by 5 bases and J by 5 bases, with 10 bases between them. CDR3 region: CATSRRADQPQHF. For the CDR3, the DNA is TGTGCCACCAGCCGCAGGGCCGATCAGCCCCAGCATTTT.

The V gene is TRBV5-1, the J gene TRBJ1-1; no definite D call. The CDR3 has 14 amino acids. Germline lookup yields CDR1 SGHRS and CDR2 YFSETQ. Trimming left V 1 base short and J 9 bases short, with 16 bases between. The chain's CDR3 is CASSLLSGQEKAFF. CDR3 DNA sequence: TGCGCCAGCAGCTTGCTTTCGGGCCAGGAAAAAGCTTTCTTT.

This rearrangement joins TRBV30 to TRBJ2-7; D might be TRBD2 (5 bases). V was pared by 2 bases and J by 7 bases, with 12 bases between. This CDR3 contains 12 residues. Germline V gives CDR1 GTSNPN, CDR2 SVGIG (reference sequence). The CDR3 spells CAWSRGRREQYF. In DNA, the CDR3 is TGTGCCTGGAGTCGAGGGAGACGGGAGCAGTACTTC.

The rearrangement links TRBV5-1 to TRBJ1-5; 8 bases are shared with TRBD1. Germline V CDR1 and CDR2: SGHRS, YFSETQ. The CDR3 extends over 15 amino acids. V gave up 4 bases and J gave up 6 bases; unmatched junction bases: 9. The CDR3 nucleotides read TGCGCCAGCAGCCGGACAGGGTCTCTTGGTCAGCCCCAGCATTTT. This gives the protein CASSRTGSLGQPQHF.

The V gene is TRBV14, the J gene TRBJ2-5; weak D call: TRBD1 (5 bases). Between the trimmed V and J ends, which lost 6 bases and 5 bases, there was a span of 19 bases. The length of the CDR3 is 15 residues. Germline-derived CDR1 and CDR2 are SGHDN and FVKESK. CDR3 sequence (DNA): TGTGCCAGCAGTCCAAGATCCGACAGCAGGGAGACCCAGTACTTC. Protein: CASSPRSDSRETQYF.

The chain couples TRBV5-6 to TRBJ1-3; D gene unclear. CDR3 size: 12 residues. Between the trimmed V and J ends, which lost 1 base and 4 bases, there was a span of 3 bases. Per germline, CDR1 SGHDT and CDR2 YYEEEE. The CDR3 DNA follows: TGTGCCAGCAGCTTGACAGGAAACACCATATATTTT. It encodes CASSLTGNTIYF.

This clone has a single count. This sequence joins TRBV7-8 and TRBJ1-3, with D perhaps TRBD1 (6 bases). V was clipped by 7 bases and J by 0 bases, with 16 bases between them. The CDR3 totals 16 residues. In germline, CDR1 is SGHVS, CDR2 FQNEAQ. CDR3 region: CASIPGQLSSGNTIYF. As DNA, the CDR3 is TGTGCCAGCATCCCGGGACAATTGAGCTCTGGAAACACCATATATTTT.

The gene calls are TRBV11-1 and TRBJ1-2; D not certain. This CDR3 region has 14 residues. Germline CDR1 and CDR2: SGHAT and FQDESV (reference sequence). V dropped 5 bases and J dropped 5 bases, with 15 bases sitting between them. The CDR3: CASSKTDGRYGYTF. Here the CDR3 DNA reads TGTGCCAGCAGCAAGACTGACGGTAGATATGGCTACACCTTC.

The chain employs TRBV18 and TRBJ1-1; 8 bases line up with TRBD1. Germline V gene lookup returns CDR1 KGHSH and CDR2 LQKENI. CDR3 length: 16 residues. V lost 1 base, J lost 0 bases, and 4 bases stayed unmatched. Written as DNA, the CDR3 is TGTGCCAGCTCACCACGGGCAGGGGGCATGAACACTGAAGCTTTCTTT. Protein: CASSPRAGGMNTEAFF. The full variable domain, with the rest looked up from reference TRBV18 and TRBJ1-1, is NAGVMQNPRHLVRRRGQEARLRCSPMKGHSHVYWYRQLPEEGLKFMVYLQKENIIDESGMPKERFSAEFPKEGPSILRIQQVVRGDSAAYFCASSPRAGGMNTEAFFGQGTRLTVV.

The chain employs TRBV5-1 and TRBJ1-1; the match to TRBD1 covers 7 bases. The trim removed 3 bases at V and 3 bases at J, leaving 5 bases unmatched. This CDR3 has 14 amino acids. Germline V CDR1 and CDR2: SGHRS, YFSETQ. The CDR3 DNA reads TGCGCCAGCAGCTCCCAGGGGGTTGACACTGAAGCTTTCTTT. Amino acid sequence: CASSSQGVDTEAFF.

Only one count was recorded for this clone. The V and J genes are TRBV7-6 and TRBJ2-5; TRBD2 matches at 11 bases. CDR3 length: 16 amino acids. V dropped 1 base and J dropped 7; count of bases not matched to a gene: 8. In germline, CDR1 is SGHVS, CDR2 FNYEAQ. In DNA, the CDR3 is TGTGCCAGCAGCTTAGGGGGGACTAGCGGTTCGCGGACCCAGTACTTC. Translated, it gives CASSLGGTSGSRTQYF.

This chain connects TRBV15 to TRBJ2-1, with a tentative D call TRBD1 (6 bases). The germline V gene has CDR1 LNHNV and CDR2 YYDKDF (reference sequence). Trimming removed 4 bases at V and 10 bases at J, with 20 bases between. This CDR3 is 15 amino acids long. The CDR3 DNA is TGTGCCACCAGCAAGGGTGGCGCAGGGGAGTTGGAGCAGTTCTTC. Protein: CATSKGGAGELEQFF. The whole variable domain, filled in from reference TRBV15 and TRBJ2-1, reads DAMVIQNPRYQVTQFGKPVTLSCSQTLNHNVMYWYQQKSSQAPKLLFHYYDKDFNNEADTPDNFQSRRPNTSFCFLDIRSPGLGDTAMYLCATSKGGAGELEQFFGPGTRLTVL.

This sequence joins TRBV15 and TRBJ1-2; 7 bases line up with TRBD1. The CDR3 spans 14 residues. V trimming: 6 bases; J trimming: 7 bases; junction bases outside the gene matches: 11. Germline V gene data show CDR1 as LNHNV and CDR2 as YYDKDF (reference sequence). CDR3 sequence reads: CATSSENRGVGYTF. Written as DNA, the CDR3 is TGTGCCACCAGTAGCGAGAACAGGGGAGTTGGCTACACCTTC.

The chain carries TRBV9 and TRBJ2-5, with D maybe TRBD2 (5 bases). Trimming took off 5 bases at V and 0 bases at J, with 17 bases between the two ends. The CDR3 runs to 16 residues. CDR1 is SGDLS, CDR2 YYNGEE, per germline. In nucleotides, the CDR3 is TGTGCCAGCAGTGGAGCAGGACTTCAGTACCAAGAGACCCAGTACTTC. It yields the protein CASSGAGLQYQETQYF.

The chain recombines TRBV18 with TRBJ1-2; 8 bases line up with TRBD1. This CDR3 spans 14 amino acids. V dropped 3 bases and J dropped 4; count of bases not matched to a gene: 4. Germline-derived CDR1 and CDR2 are KGHSH and LQKENI. Here the CDR3 reads CASSPPDRVYGYTF. The CDR3 nucleotides are TGTGCCAGCTCACCCCCGGACAGGGTCTATGGCTACACCTTC.

The rearrangement links TRBV12-5 to TRBJ1-2; tentatively, D is TRBD1 (5 bases). The CDR3 runs to 17 residues. V was cut by 2 bases and J by 7 bases, with 23 bases left in between. Germline values: CDR1 LGHNT, CDR2 FRNRAP. CDR3 nucleotide sequence: TGTGCTAGTGGTTTGTACACTCTACAGGAACCCCGGGGTGGCTACACCTTC. It codes for CASGLYTLQEPRGGYTF.

The V and J genes are TRBV4-2 and TRBJ1-2, with TRBD1 matching over 7 bases. The CDR3 totals 16 residues. Per germline, CDR1 LGHNA and CDR2 YNFKEQ. With V trimmed by 0 bases and J by 7 bases, 11 bases remained unmatched. CDR3 bases: TGTGCCAGCAGCCAAGATCCTGAGGGGGCAAGGGGTGGCTACACCTTC. Its protein product is CASSQDPEGARGGYTF.

This chain links TRBV30 with TRBJ2-2, with 13 bases aligning to TRBD2. The length of the CDR3 is 16 residues. Germline lookup yields CDR1 GTSNPN and CDR2 SVGIG (reference sequence). V dropped 2 bases and J dropped 5; count of bases not matched to a gene: 5. DNA for the CDR3: TGTGCCTGGAGTCTACTAGCGGGAGGGCCAACCGGGGAGCTGTTTTTT. Protein: CAWSLLAGGPTGELFF. The full variable domain, completed using reference TRBV30 and TRBJ2-2, is SQTIHQWPATLVQPVGSPLSLECTVEGTSNPNLYWYRQAAGRGLQLLFYSVGIGQISSEVPQNLSASRPQDRQFILSSKKLLLSDSGFYLCAWSLLAGGPTGELFFGEGSRLTVL.

The chain recombines TRBV5-5 with TRBJ1-1; D uncertain. With 0 bases removed from V and 6 bases from J, the gap between germline ends came to 18 bases. CDR3 length: 16 residues. Germline values: CDR1 SGHKS, CDR2 YYEKEE (reference sequence). CDR3: CASSLEGVMVSAEAFF. The CDR3 DNA sequence: TGTGCCAGCAGCTTGGAAGGAGTAATGGTTAGCGCTGAAGCTTTCTTT.

The chain employs TRBV9 and TRBJ1-1, with TRBD1 matching over 8 bases. Per the germline V gene, CDR1 is SGDLS and CDR2 is YYNGEE. The CDR3 totals 14 residues. Germline trimming cut 4 bases from V and 3 bases from J; bases unmatched to any gene: 5. In nucleotides, the CDR3 is TGTGCCAGCAGCTTACAGACAGGGGACACTGAAGCTTTCTTT. Amino acids: CASSLQTGDTEAFF.

This chain joins TRBV6-2 or TRBV6-3 and TRBJ1-5; D ambiguous. The germline V gene has CDR1 MNHEY and CDR2 SVGEGT. This CDR3 has 14 amino acids. Trimming shortened V by 2 bases and J by 4 bases, and 9 bases separated the two germline ends. CDR3 loop: CASSYGGVNQPQHF. The CDR3 nucleotides read TGTGCCAGCAGTTACGGTGGGGTTAATCAGCCCCAGCATTTT.

The chain is built from TRBV6-5 and TRBJ1-5; TRBD1 aligns across 9 bases. Germline CDR1 reads MNHEY; CDR2 reads SVGAGI. This CDR3 contains 15 residues. V shed 2 bases and J 7 bases; nucleotides not matched to a gene: 6. DNA for the CDR3: TGTGCCAGCAGTTACGGGACAGGGAGATCCCAGCCCCAGCATTTT. Translated, it gives CASSYGTGRSQPQHF.